The present T cell receptor beta chain was sequenced within a study of low-dose radiotherapy and immunotherapy resistance in tumors (dated by TCRdb to 2022 to 2024). Context from the whole study: In Cohort 1, 0.5 Gy per fraction was delivered every 2 weeks, and a total PTV dose of 6.5 Gy was prescribed. Cohort 2 received 1 Gy per fraction every two weeks, with a total of 13 Gy over 26 weeks. Patients were given nivolumab as a 240 mg flat dose every two weeks and ipilimumab at 1 mg/kg every six weeks, with both drugs delivered intravenously. Cyclophosphamide 200 mg/m2 was given intravenously every two weeks, one day before each radiation and immunotherapy administration. Patients took aspirin 300 mg orally once daily for four cycles, starting on cycle 1 day 1. Randomization of trial participants into treatment groups was not performed. Eight patients were included in the translational analysis: three from the first dose cohort and the first five from the second dose cohort.

Donors were enrolled in RACIN, a single-arm phase I dose-escalation trial in which nivolumab, ipilimumab, aspirin, low-dose cyclophosphamide and low-dose radiotherapy were combined. Patients were eligible if they had advanced solid tumors that were TIL-negative. The CDR3 covers 13 residues, taking in both the cysteine and the phenylalanine. The only DNA kept is the CDR3, 39 bases in frame from the first base. The junction carries 10 bases between V and J, which are trimmed by 3 bases and 7 bases respectively. CDR1 and CDR2 (SEHNR, FQNEAQ) derive from the germline V gene (reference sequence). First-strand cDNA was synthesized using Superscript III and a set of TRAV- and TRBV-specific primers, so that both TCRalpha and TCRbeta chains were covered. TCRs were amplified with Phusion for around 18 PCR cycles, with a constant-region primer paired with the adapter attached to the V primers. Isolated mRNA was amplified with the MessageAmp II aRNA Amplification Kit, using a roughly 15-hour in vitro transcription at 37°C. The Dynabeads mRNA DIRECT Purification Kit was used to isolate mRNA for TCR sequencing. Indexed Illumina adapters were added in a second Phusion PCR of 25 to 30 cycles, and the PCR products were purified with AMPure XP beads. In the authors' own workflow: Custom Perl scripts were used to pool TCR sequences that encoded the same protein, to remove out-of-frame sequences, and to calculate the abundance of each clonotype. Any TCR sequence backed by just one read was left out of the analysis. Among the metrics used to describe the repertoires were Shannon entropy, Gini index, clonality, richness, and the frequency of TCRs shared between repertoires. TCRdb trimmed the raw reads at Q25, called clones with MiXCR and kept productive beta chains. For every CDR3 protein sequence, its rows merge into one entry that carries the most common genes and DNA. TCRdb's processing, not the authors', yielded these V and J calls. The sample yields over 9,500 distinct CDR3 sequences; 50% to 70% were counted once. The top ten hold approximately 12% of the sample.

Note on this clonotype: Its antigen has not been determined. Per-nucleotide qualities are absent, and no much larger clonotype sits a single base away.

The rearrangement joined TRBV7-9 to TRBJ2-1, and TRBD1 may be the D gene, going by 6 matching bases. The sequence was collected from a human donor with advanced metastatic prostate, ovarian, gallbladder or colorectal cancer (not recorded which). This table probably holds off-target reads from a library built for another chain. The CDR3 corresponds to CASSLPGVNEQFF. The nucleotides read TGTGCCAGCAGCTTGCCAGGGGTTAATGAGCAGTTCTTC.